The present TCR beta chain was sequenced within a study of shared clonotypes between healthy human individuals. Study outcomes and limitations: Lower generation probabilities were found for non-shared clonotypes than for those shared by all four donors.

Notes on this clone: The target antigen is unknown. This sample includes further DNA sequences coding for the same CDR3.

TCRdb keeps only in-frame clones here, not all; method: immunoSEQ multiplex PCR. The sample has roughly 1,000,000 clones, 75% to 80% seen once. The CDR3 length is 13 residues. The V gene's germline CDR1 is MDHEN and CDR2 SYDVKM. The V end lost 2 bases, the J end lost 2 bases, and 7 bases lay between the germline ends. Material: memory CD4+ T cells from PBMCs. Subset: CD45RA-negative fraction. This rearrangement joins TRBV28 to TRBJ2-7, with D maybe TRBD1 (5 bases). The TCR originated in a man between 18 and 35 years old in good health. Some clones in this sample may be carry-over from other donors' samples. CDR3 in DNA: TGTGCCAGCAGTTTACCAGGGACCTACGAGCAGTACTTC. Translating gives CASSLPGTYEQYF.